This T cell receptor beta chain was sequenced for a study of CD8+CD57+ T cells in acquired aplastic anemia. Genomic DNA acted as the template from which TCR beta VDJ combination and CDR3 sequence profiling were carried out. TCRdb recomputed calls from the reads with MiXCR, one row per CDR3 protein. The sample shows approximately 380,000 distinct CDR3 sequences, roughly 68% of them seen only once. A note on this clonotype: What it recognizes is unknown.

Notes on the study in general: Common to patients and controls were approximately 30 CD8+ CDR3 sequences.

This CDR3 is built from 14 residues. The V end lost 0 bases, the J end lost 7 bases, and 13 bases lay between the germline ends. From germline, CDR1 is SGHRS and CDR2 YFSETQ. This sequence originates from a human donor in good health, serving as a control. The V call is TRBV5-1, the J call TRBJ1-2; D gene unclear. Specimen: sorted CD4+, CD8+, or CD8+CD57+ T cells (not recorded which) from PBMCs. CDR3 in amino acids: CASSLESTDTGYTF. CDR3 bases: TGCGCCAGCAGCTTGGAGAGCACAGATACTGGCTACACCTTC.